These 27 T cell receptor beta chains share one sample of origin, sequenced in a study of T cells in Graves' hyperthyroidism and ophthalmopathy. The CDR3 regions of TCR beta were amplified from RNA transcripts. RT-PCR in the first round (using the HTBI primer set) targeted the TCR CDR3. TCRdb used MiXCR to reprocess the multiplex PCR reads, holding one entry per CDR3 protein. The sample shows a few hundred thousand distinct CDR3 sequences, under 15% of them seen only once. Material for sequencing was blood. The origin of the receptors is a woman aged 18-29 years with Graves' hyperthyroidism.

There are many counts of this clonotype. The chain combines TRBV24-1 with TRBJ1-1; D is uncertain. Germline CDR1 KGHDR, CDR2 SFDVKD. CDR3 size: 18 residues. The V end was cut by 1 base, the J end by 6 bases, with 23 bases between. The CDR3 loop reads CATSDFGRDRGPCAEAFF. CDR3 DNA: TGTGCCACCAGTGATTTTGGGAGGGATCGTGGTCCTTGTGCTGAAGCTTTCTTT.

The rearrangement joins TRBV12-3 or TRBV12-4 to TRBJ2-5; 7 bases line up with TRBD2. Germline trimming cut 5 bases from V and 4 bases from J; bases unmatched to any gene: 13. The CDR3 extends over 16 amino acids. The CDR3 sequence is CASSGDPGGSGETQYF. Written as DNA, the CDR3 is TGTGCCAGCAGTGGGGATCCTGGCGGGAGTGGAGAGACCCAGTACTTC.

This clonotype appeared a single time. The rearrangement uses TRBV11-2 and TRBJ2-1; weak D call: TRBD2 (6 bases). The V gene lost 2 bases and the J gene lost 0 bases, with 11 bases spanning the gap. This CDR3 has 16 amino acids. Per germline, CDR1 SGHAT and CDR2 FQNNGV. The CDR3 here is CASSLYSGSSYNEQFF. DNA for the CDR3: TGTGCCAGCAGCTTATATAGCGGAAGCTCCTACAATGAGCAGTTCTTC. Full variable domain (outside the CDR3, taken from reference TRBV11-2 and TRBJ2-1): EAGVAQSPRYKIIEKRQSVAFWCNPISGHATLYWYQQILGQGPKLLIQFQNNGVVDDSQLPKDRFSAERLKGVDSTLKIQPAKLEDSAVYLCASSLYSGSSYNEQFFGPGTRLTVL.

V and J are TRBV7-9 and TRBJ1-1; D is unresolved. The CDR3 consists of 15 residues. The germline V gene encodes CDR1 SEHNR and CDR2 FQNEAQ (reference sequence). Trimming removed 1 base from V and 1 base from J, with 10 bases in between. This CDR3 is CASSLGTWENTEAFF. CDR3 bases: TGTGCCAGCAGCTTAGGGACTTGGGAGAACACTGAAGCTTTCTTT.

This clonotype was counted only a few times. This chain connects TRBV9 to TRBJ1-3; 8 bases fit TRBD1. CDR3 size: 13 residues. From germline, CDR1 is SGDLS and CDR2 YYNGEE. J gave up 8 bases and V 1 base, and 2 bases lay outside the gene matches. CDR3 in amino acids: CASSVNRGDTIYF. DNA for the CDR3: TGTGCCAGCAGCGTAAACAGGGGGGACACCATATATTTT.

At least ten counts were recorded for this clonotype. The genes are TRBV27 and TRBJ1-4; D not certain. The CDR3 loop spans 14 amino acids. Trimming removed 6 bases from V and 7 bases from J, with 15 bases in between. Looked up from germline, CDR1 is MNHEY and CDR2 is SMNVEV (reference sequence). CDR3 DNA: TGTGCCAGCAGCCTCCTGGGAGGAGGTGAAAAACTGTTTTTT. Its protein is CASSLLGGGEKLFF.

In its sample, this clonotype was seen many times. The genes are TRBV24-1 and TRBJ1-2; tentatively, D is TRBD1 (5 bases). Per the germline V gene, CDR1 is KGHDR and CDR2 is SFDVKD. This CDR3 region has 14 residues. V lost 3 bases and J 7 bases, leaving 14 bases between the germline ends. The CDR3 is CATSDRDSVRGYTF. The DNA of the CDR3 is TGTGCCACCAGTGATCGGGACTCGGTTCGTGGCTACACCTTC.

The gene calls are TRBV2 and TRBJ2-2; no definite D call. Germline assignment: CDR1 SNHLY and CDR2 FYNNEI. The CDR3 loop spans 15 amino acids. The V end was cut by 3 bases, the J end by 4 bases, with 12 bases between. CDR3 DNA sequence: TGTGCCAGCAGTGACGTAGATCCGCCCACCGGGGAGCTGTTTTTT. Amino acids: CASSDVDPPTGELFF.

At least ten counts were recorded for this clonotype. The chain is built from TRBV28 and TRBJ1-1; perhaps TRBD1 as D (6 bases). The CDR3 runs to 13 residues. V lost 2 bases, J lost 7 bases, and 11 bases lay in between. Germline CDR1 MDHEN, CDR2 SYDVKM. The DNA for the CDR3 is TGTGCCAGCAGTTTACGTGGGGGCGATGAAGCTTTCTTT. Amino acid sequence: CASSLRGGDEAFF.

The V and J genes are TRBV30 and TRBJ1-5; D call uncertain. The CDR3 is 12 amino acids. V was trimmed by 3 bases and J by 5 bases, leaving 8 bases between them. The germline V gene encodes CDR1 GTSNPN and CDR2 SVGIG (reference sequence). The CDR3 region is CAWSLTDQPQHF. CDR3 nucleotides: TGTGCCTGGAGCCTCACAGATCAGCCCCAGCATTTT.

The rearrangement uses TRBV11-3 and TRBJ2-1; D is unresolved. This CDR3 contains 16 residues. The germline gives CDR1 SGHNT, CDR2 YENEEA. Trimming removed 1 base from V and 0 bases from J, with 10 bases in between. In DNA, the CDR3 is TGTGCCAGCAGCTTAGTCGACACACGCTCCTACAATGAGCAGTTCTTC. Translating gives CASSLVDTRSYNEQFF.

The CDR3 DNA reads TGTGCCAGCAGCGTAGGGATAGCGAATCCCTACGAGCAGTACTTC. Residues: CASSVGIANPYEQYF. The chain links TRBV9 to TRBJ2-7, with a tentative D call TRBD2 (5 bases). Germline CDR1 SGDLS, CDR2 YYNGEE. CDR3 length: 15 residues. Trimming removed 0 bases from V and 2 bases from J, with 12 bases in between. The complete variable domain, with remaining parts taken from reference TRBV9 and TRBJ2-7, reads DSGVTQTPKHLITATGQRVTLRCSPRSGDLSVYWYQQSLDQGLQFLIQYYNGEERAKGNILERFSAQQFPDLHSELNLSSLELGDSALYFCASSVGIANPYEQYFGPGTRLTVT.

This clonotype was observed at least ten times. The chain uses TRBV11-2 and TRBJ1-2; D call uncertain. V was clipped by 5 bases and J by 6 bases, with 19 bases between them. There are 15 residues in the CDR3. Looked up from germline, CDR1 is SGHAT and CDR2 is FQNNGV. CDR3 coding DNA: TGTGCCAGCAGCCCGTCAAAGCGAAGAAAGGATGGCTACACCTTC. Translated, it gives CASSPSKRRKDGYTF.

J is TRBJ1-5 and V is TRBV18, with D maybe TRBD1 (6 bases). V shed 0 bases and J shed 0 bases, with 12 bases lying between them. This CDR3 comprises 17 residues. Germline CDR1 is KGHSH and CDR2 is LQKENI. The CDR3 sequence: CASSPPGQIYSNQPQHF. The CDR3, as DNA: TGTGCCAGCTCACCACCAGGACAGATTTATAGCAATCAGCCCCAGCATTTT.

This sequence joins TRBV3-1 and TRBJ1-5; no clear D. The germline V and J ends were trimmed by 1 base and 1 base, with 8 bases remaining between them. This CDR3 is built from 15 residues. CDR1 LGHDT and CDR2 YNNKEL come from the germline V gene (reference sequence). CDR3 coding DNA: TGTGCCAGCAGCCAAGTCGCCGGCAGCAATCAGCCCCAGCATTTT. It encodes CASSQVAGSNQPQHF.

This clonotype was observed a handful of times. The rearrangement joins TRBV3-1 to TRBJ1-2; no clear D gene. This CDR3 region has 16 residues. In germline, CDR1 is LGHDT, CDR2 YNNKEL (reference sequence). Trimming pared 0 bases from V and 3 bases from J, leaving 14 bases between. CDR3: CASSQDLGGSYYGYTF. CDR3 sequence (DNA): TGTGCCAGCAGCCAAGATCTTGGTGGGAGCTACTATGGCTACACCTTC.

This clonotype was recorded at least ten times. The rearrangement links TRBV4-1 to TRBJ2-5; D might be TRBD2 (6 bases). Germline CDR1 reads MGHRA; CDR2 reads YSYEKL. The V gene lost 4 bases and the J gene lost 3 bases, with 15 bases spanning the gap. The CDR3 runs to 15 residues. The CDR3 loop is CASSPTRLRKETQYF. The CDR3 DNA reads as TGCGCCAGCAGCCCGACTAGGTTAAGGAAAGAGACCCAGTACTTC.

This clonotype has a handful of counts. CDR3 coding DNA: TGCGCCAGCAGCTCCGGGACAGGGGGGTGGGAGCAGTTCTTC. The encoded protein is CASSSGTGGWEQFF. This chain joins TRBV5-1 and TRBJ2-1; 11 positions agree with TRBD1. Trimming removed 3 bases from V and 10 bases from J; junction bases left unmatched: 6. CDR3 length equals 14 residues. Germline V gives CDR1 SGHRS, CDR2 YFSETQ. The variable domain in full, with the rest retrieved from reference TRBV5-1 and TRBJ2-1, is KAGVTQTPRYLIKTRGQQVTLSCSPISGHRSVSWYQQTPGQGLQFLFEYFSETQRNKGNFPGRFSGRQFSNSRSEMNVSTLELGDSALYLCASSSGTGGWEQFFGPGTRLTVL.

This clonotype came up many times. The V and J genes are TRBV29-1 and TRBJ1-1; 7 bases align to TRBD1. This CDR3 is 13 amino acids long. The ends lost 6 bases at V and 3 bases at J; junction bases unmatched: 7. CDR1 and CDR2 from the germline V gene are SQVTM and ANQGSEA. This CDR3 reads CSVFRQGYTEAFF. CDR3 nucleotides: TGCAGCGTCTTTAGACAGGGATACACTGAAGCTTTCTTT.

This clonotype was counted many times. CDR3 sequence: CASSRDGELFF. CDR3 bases: TGTGCCAGCAGCAGGGACGGGGAGCTGTTTTTT. V and J are TRBV5-6 and TRBJ2-2; unclear D gene. Germline CDR1 reads SGHDT; CDR2 reads YYEEEE. The CDR3 spans 11 residues. Trimming cost V 4 bases and J 7 bases, with 5 bases left between them.

Only a few counts were recorded for this clonotype. The CDR3 loop reads CASSLSVSSRNEAFF. The CDR3, as DNA: TGCGCCAGCAGCCTCTCGGTCTCGAGTAGGAATGAAGCTTTCTTT. The V gene is TRBV4-1, the J gene TRBJ1-1, with D unclear. The CDR3 covers 15 residues. Germline V gene data show CDR1 as MGHRA and CDR2 as YSYEKL. Trimming cost V 4 bases and J 7 bases, with 19 bases left between them.

This clonotype was counted ten times or more. The rearrangement links TRBV29-1 to TRBJ2-1; a possible D gene is TRBD1 (6 bases). Trimming pared 1 base from V and 6 bases from J, leaving 19 bases between. Germline V CDR1 and CDR2: SQVTM, ANQGSEA. The CDR3 consists of 16 residues. The CDR3 here is CSVEGLGATPVNEQFF. The CDR3 DNA reads TGCAGCGTTGAAGGTCTGGGGGCAACGCCGGTCAATGAGCAGTTCTTC.

On this clonotype: One end of the junction fails to match germline, which may point to a read error. The V gene is TRBV3-1, the J gene TRBJ1-2; 7 bases map to TRBD1. Looked up from germline, CDR1 is LGHDT and CDR2 is YNNKEL (reference sequence). This CDR3 has 12 residues. CDR3 DNA sequence: TGTGCCAGCAACCAAGGAGGGGGCGGCTACACCTTC. Protein sequence: CASNQGGGGYTF.

This clonotype was counted many times. This sequence joins TRBV12-3 or TRBV12-4 and TRBJ1-2; TRBD1 agrees at 7 bases. V dropped 3 bases and J dropped 3; count of bases not matched to a gene: 7. The CDR3 extends over 15 amino acids. CDR3 sequence (DNA): TGTGCCAGCAGTTTGTCCGACAGGGTGTACTATGGCTACACCTTC. Its translation is CASSLSDRVYYGYTF.

The sample holds many counts of this clonotype. The chain uses TRBV14 and TRBJ2-1, with TRBD2 identical over 8 bases. V was pared by 4 bases and J by 3 bases, with 8 bases of the junction left unmatched. The CDR3 contains 16 residues. Germline V gene data show CDR1 as SGHDN and CDR2 as FVKESK. Here the CDR3 DNA reads TGTGCCAGCAGCCGTTTAGCGGGACCGTTCTACAATGAGCAGTTCTTC. As protein: CASSRLAGPFYNEQFF. The full variable domain, in which reference TRBV14 and TRBJ2-1 provide the parts outside the CDR3, is EAGVTQFPSHSVIEKGQTVTLRCDPISGHDNLYWYRRVMGKEIKFLLHFVKESKQDESGMPNNRFLAERTGGTYSTLKVQPAELEDSGVYFCASSRLAGPFYNEQFFGPGTRLTVL.

The V call is TRBV20-1, the J call TRBJ2-7, with TRBD2 as a possible D gene (6 bases). CDR1 DFQATT and CDR2 SNEGSKA come from the germline V gene (reference sequence). V was clipped by 5 bases and J by 6 bases, with 11 bases between them. The CDR3 is 11 amino acids. The CDR3 loop is CSARRRGEQYV. The CDR3 DNA reads as TGCAGTGCTCGACGGCGGGGCGAGCAGTACGTC.

The chain employs TRBV19 and TRBJ2-1; the D is unclear. Germline CDR1 is LNHDA and CDR2 is SQIVND (reference sequence). This CDR3 contains 15 residues. The V gene lost 7 bases and the J gene lost 6 bases, with 19 bases spanning the gap. CDR3 protein: CASIGFLRRVNEQFF. The CDR3 region has the DNA TGTGCCAGTATAGGGTTTCTTCGCAGAGTCAATGAGCAGTTCTTC.